One sample yielded the 21 T cell receptor beta chains listed below, sequenced in a study of regulatory T cells in long-lasting Graves disease. Arm-PCR of CDR3 regions and iRepertoire HTBI primers were used to build TCR beta libraries. TCRdb reanalysed the multiplex PCR reads using MiXCR and keeps one entry per CDR3 protein. This sample has approximately 230,000 distinct CDR3 sequences, with around 16% found just once. Time point given: newly diagnosed GD, antithyroid drugs for less than 3 months. After RNA was extracted from PBMCs, the TCR library was made from it. The sequenced sample was peripheral blood mononuclear cells (PBMCs), obtained at new diagnosis, from a patient treated with antithyroid drugs. The receptors shown here come from a female donor with Graves disease.

The gene calls are TRBV27 and TRBJ2-3; 8 bases fit TRBD2. CDR1 and CDR2 (germline): MNHEY, SMNVEV (reference sequence). V dropped 3 bases and J dropped 3; count of bases not matched to a gene: 2. The CDR3 extends over 14 amino acids. CDR3 protein: CASSFGGATDTQYF. CDR3 nucleotides: TGTGCCAGCAGTTTCGGGGGGGCAACAGATACGCAGTATTTT.

About this clonotype: This likely reflects a read error, since a far larger clone is one base away. The V gene is TRBV20-1, the J gene TRBJ2-4; D uncertain. Germline V gene sequence: CDR1 DFQATT, CDR2 SNEGSKA (reference sequence). The CDR3 is 14 amino acids. V was cut by 3 bases and J by 13 bases, with 22 bases left in between. As DNA, the CDR3 is TGCAGTGCTAGTAGGGTGGGCCGGAACAATGAGCAGTACTTC. It specifies CSASRVGRNNEQYF.

The chain has TRBV18 and TRBJ2-6; 9 positions agree with TRBD2. Germline values: CDR1 KGHSH, CDR2 LQKENI. The V gene end was trimmed by 5 bases and the J gene end by 0 bases; junction bases not matched to a gene: 8. The CDR3 has 18 amino acids. DNA for the CDR3: TGTGCCAGCTCAAACAAAGCGGGAGGTTTCTCTGGGGCCAACGTCCTGACTTTC. Protein product: CASSNKAGGFSGANVLTF.

In this sample, this clonotype turned up many times. The DNA for the CDR3 is TGTGCCAGTAGTATAGACAGTCATGGGACTGAAGCTTTCTTT. Translated, it gives CASSIDSHGTEAFF. J is TRBJ1-1 and V is TRBV19; D not certain. Germline V CDR1 and CDR2: LNHDA, SQIVND (reference sequence). The CDR3 has 14 residues. Trimming pared 0 bases from V and 5 bases from J, leaving 10 bases between.

In its sample, this clonotype was seen many times. V gene TRBV10-2 combines with J gene TRBJ1-2; D is unclear. V dropped 3 bases and J dropped 5 bases, with 10 bases sitting between them. Germline assignment: CDR1 WSHSY and CDR2 SAAADI. This CDR3 comprises 13 residues. The DNA of the CDR3 is TGCGCCAGCAGTGACCCTGGGGTATATGGCTACACCTTC. Protein: CASSDPGVYGYTF.

The chain employs TRBV20-1 and TRBJ1-3, with D perhaps matching TRBD1 (6 bases). The CDR3 has 15 amino acids. With 1 base removed from V and 4 bases from J, the gap between germline ends came to 14 bases. CDR1 is DFQATT, CDR2 SNEGSKA, per germline (reference sequence). The DNA of the CDR3 is TGCAGTGCTAGAGGGCATTGGGGGCTCGGAAACACCATATATTTT. This gives the protein CSARGHWGLGNTIYF.

This chain joins TRBV11-3 and TRBJ2-2; D remains unclear. The V end lost 2 bases, the J end lost 8 bases, and 9 bases lay between the germline ends. The CDR3 runs 13 residues. The germline V gene encodes CDR1 SGHNT and CDR2 YENEEA. CDR3 residues: CASSLKFGGELFF. As DNA, the CDR3 is TGTGCCAGCAGCTTAAAATTTGGGGGGGAGCTGTTTTTT.

This clonotype was counted ten times or more. At one of its ends the junction is not consistent with the germline gene, which may arise from a read error. This chain joins TRBV7-7 and TRBJ2-2, with D possibly being TRBD1 (6 bases). Germline V gene sequence: CDR1 SSHAT, CDR2 FNYEAQ (reference sequence). The CDR3 spans 15 residues. The CDR3 loop is CASSLAGVAAGELFF. DNA for the CDR3: TGTGCTAGCAGCTTGGCAGGGGTTGCGGCCGGGGAGCTGTTTTTT.

This clonotype was found many times. The rearrangement links TRBV5-1 to TRBJ1-2, with 10 nucleotides matching TRBD1. V was pared by 4 bases and J by 3 bases, with 3 bases of the junction left unmatched. CDR1 and CDR2 from the germline V gene are SGHRS and YFSETQ. This CDR3 contains 14 residues. The DNA of the CDR3 is TGCGCCAGCAGCATTGGACAGGGGGACTATGGCTACACCTTC. It is translated as CASSIGQGDYGYTF.

V is TRBV2 and J is TRBJ2-5, with no clear D. The V end was cut by 6 bases, the J end by 1 base, with 9 bases between. The CDR3 has 13 amino acids. Germline CDR1 is SNHLY and CDR2 is FYNNEI. CDR3 residues: CASSGLAQETQYF. As DNA, the CDR3 is TGTGCCAGCAGCGGGCTCGCCCAAGAGACCCAGTACTTC.

This clonotype was seen many times. The rearrangement links TRBV12-3 or TRBV12-4 to TRBJ2-1; D not certain. The V end was cut by 3 bases, the J end by 1 base, with 10 bases between. The CDR3 totals 15 residues. CDR3 nucleotide sequence: TGTGCCAGCAGTTTGCGCGAGGTATCCTACAATGAGCAGTTCTTC. It is translated as CASSLREVSYNEQFF.

In this sample, this clonotype turned up many times. The genes are TRBV28 and TRBJ1-3; D gene unclear. The CDR3 has 13 amino acids. Germline lookup yields CDR1 MDHEN and CDR2 SYDVKM. Trimming left V 6 bases short and J 0 bases short, with 6 bases between. The CDR3 DNA sequence: TGTGCCAGCAGGCTAAGCTCTGGAAACACCATATATTTT. Translating gives CASRLSSGNTIYF. The variable domain in full, with the rest retrieved from reference TRBV28 and TRBJ1-3, is DVKVTQSSRYLVKRTGEKVFLECVQDMDHENMFWYRQDPGLGLRLIYFSYDVKMKEKGDIPEGYSVSREKKERFSLILESASTNQTSMYLCASRLSSGNTIYFGEGSWLTVV.

About this clonotype itself: This is likely an artifact of a read error, given a far larger clone one base away. This chain links TRBV7-9 with TRBJ2-1; D is possibly TRBD1 (6 bases). Germline V gene sequence: CDR1 SEHNR, CDR2 FQNEAQ (reference sequence). The CDR3 length is 15 residues. CDR3 residues: CTSSGGQSSYNEQFF. CDR3 nucleotide sequence: TGTACCAGCAGCGGCGGACAGAGCTCCTACAATGAGCAGTTCTTC.

Remarks on this clonotype: One end of the junction is discordant with germline, which a read error may explain. The rearrangement links TRBV7-9 to TRBJ2-4, with TRBD2 matching 8 bases. The CDR3 is made up of 18 amino acids. Looked up from germline, CDR1 is SEHNR and CDR2 is FQNEAQ (reference sequence). CDR3 loop: CASNLEGPGGRGKNIQYF. The CDR3 region has the DNA TGTGCCAGCAACTTAGAAGGGCCGGGAGGGCGGGGCAAAAACATTCAGTACTTC.

In this sample, this clonotype turned up many times. V is TRBV24-1 and J is TRBJ2-3, with TRBD1 matching 9 bases. Near its end, the DNA agrees better with TRBJ2-5, so the J call may be wrong. The length of the CDR3 is 14 residues. Germline loops: CDR1 KGHDR, CDR2 SFDVKD. CDR3 in amino acids: CATSDNRGRETQYF. CDR3 DNA sequence: TGTGCCACCAGTGATAACAGGGGGCGGGAGACCCAGTACTTC.

Ten or more counts support this clonotype. The chain carries TRBV20-1 and TRBJ2-2; possibly TRBD1 for D (6 bases). The CDR3 has 13 residues. Trimming took 3 bases from V and 4 from J, leaving 9 bases between them. Germline values: CDR1 DFQATT, CDR2 SNEGSKA (reference sequence). CDR3 protein: CSASVQGTGELFF. The DNA for the CDR3 is TGCAGTGCTAGCGTACAGGGCACCGGGGAGCTGTTTTTT.

The rearrangement uses TRBV19 and TRBJ2-2, with D unresolved. Per germline, CDR1 LNHDA and CDR2 SQIVND (reference sequence). Trimming left V 8 bases short and J 6 bases short, with 13 bases between. The CDR3 has 13 amino acids. The CDR3 coding sequence is TGTGCCAGTTCAGGAGTAAGCCCCGGGGAGCTGTTTTTT. It translates to CASSGVSPGELFF.

The chain combines TRBV27 with TRBJ2-7; maybe TRBD2 (5 bases). The CDR3 contains 13 residues. Germline V lookup: CDR1 MNHEY, CDR2 SMNVEV (reference sequence). Trimming stripped 4 bases from V and 6 bases from J, with 13 bases between. The DNA for the CDR3 is TGTGCCAGCAGTTCCCTAGCATTCCCCGAGCAGTACTTC. As protein: CASSSLAFPEQYF.

Concerning this clonotype itself: Given a much more abundant clone one base away, this may be a read error. This chain uses TRBV9 with TRBJ2-5; no reliable D call. From germline, CDR1 is SGDLS and CDR2 YYNGEE. The CDR3 consists of 15 residues. This CDR3 is CASSPRRIDRETLYF. In nucleotides, the CDR3 is TGTGCCAGCAGCCCCCGTAGGATCGACCGAGAGACCCTGTACTTC.

CDR3 nucleotide sequence: TGTGCCAGCAGCTTAGGACTAGCGGGAGTATTTTGGGAGACCCAGTACTTC. Its translation: CASSLGLAGVFWETQYF. The V call is TRBV11-2, the J call TRBJ2-5; 12 positions agree with TRBD2. Germline values: CDR1 SGHAT, CDR2 FQNNGV. CDR3 size: 17 residues. V dropped 1 base and J dropped 5; count of bases not matched to a gene: 8. The variable domain in full, with the rest retrieved from reference TRBV11-2 and TRBJ2-5, is EAGVAQSPRYKIIEKRQSVAFWCNPISGHATLYWYQQILGQGPKLLIQFQNNGVVDDSQLPKDRFSAERLKGVDSTLKIQPAKLEDSAVYLCASSLGLAGVFWETQYFGPGTRLLVL.

V and J are TRBV3-1 and TRBJ1-5, with D possibly being TRBD1 (6 bases). The V and J ends lost 0 bases and 9 bases respectively, with 24 bases between them. Germline loops: CDR1 LGHDT, CDR2 YNNKEL (reference sequence). This CDR3 spans 18 amino acids. CDR3 amino acids: CASSQDSTGWGWSLPQHF. The CDR3 DNA sequence: TGTGCCAGCAGCCAAGATAGCACAGGGTGGGGTTGGAGTTTGCCCCAGCATTTT.